Presented here are 17 T cell receptor beta chains from one specimen sequenced in a study of OX40 agonist ivuxolimab in advanced cancers. Sequencing was performed with immunoSEQ multiplex PCR; in TCRdb, only in-frame clones are kept and a portion is missing. The data hold 60,000 to 90,000 clones, with approximately 84% observed a single time. The source material was CD4+ or CD8+ T cells sorted from blood, sampled in a trial of the OX40 agonist ivuxolimab. These receptors were collected from an adult with an advanced solid tumor such as melanoma, head and neck, liver or kidney cancer.

V usage is TRBV4-1 and J usage is TRBJ2-1; TRBD2 matches 9 bases. V trimming: 1 base; J trimming: 8 bases; junction bases outside the gene matches: 12. CDR1 and CDR2 from the germline V gene are MGHRA and YSYEKL. The CDR3 runs 17 residues. The CDR3 protein is CASSQARGLAIGDEQFF. In DNA, the CDR3 is TGCGCCAGCAGCCAAGCTCGCGGACTAGCGATAGGGGATGAGCAGTTCTTC.

The CDR3 DNA is TGTGCCAGCAGCCCCGTCAGTGATTATGGCTACACCTTC. Translating gives CASSPVSDYGYTF. The rearrangement joins TRBV4-2 to TRBJ1-2, with D unresolved. The CDR3 totals 13 residues. CDR1 and CDR2 from the germline V gene are LGHNA and YNFKEQ. With 4 bases removed from V and 5 bases from J, the gap between germline ends came to 11 bases.

The genes are TRBV27 and TRBJ2-3; 14 nucleotides line up with TRBD2. Trimming at V came to 5 bases and at J to 4 bases, leaving 8 bases not matched to a gene. CDR3 size: 17 residues. Germline CDR1 reads MNHEY; CDR2 reads SMNVEV (reference sequence). Written as DNA, the CDR3 is TGTGCCAGCAGTATCATGGGACTAGCGGGAGTGGCAGATACGCAGTATTTT. Amino acids: CASSIMGLAGVADTQYF.

The chain combines TRBV2 with TRBJ1-4, with D possibly being TRBD1 (5 bases). Trimming cost V 8 bases and J 8 bases, with 18 bases left between them. This CDR3 region has 14 residues. In germline, CDR1 is SNHLY, CDR2 FYNNEI. DNA for the CDR3: TGTGCCAGCTCCCGGGGTAAGGGGAGAGAAAAACTGTTTTTT. Protein sequence: CASSRGKGREKLFF.

This chain connects TRBV6-5 to TRBJ2-3; 8 bases align to TRBD2. The ends lost 4 bases at V and 1 base at J; junction bases unmatched: 7. The V gene's germline CDR1 is MNHEY and CDR2 SVGAGI. The CDR3 is 16 amino acids. The CDR3, as DNA: TGTGCCAGCAGTTCCGAAAGAGCGGGGGGCACAGATACGCAGTATTTT. Protein: CASSSERAGGTDTQYF.

This chain joins TRBV28 and TRBJ2-3; D might be TRBD1 or TRBD2, each matching 5 bases. The germline V gene encodes CDR1 MDHEN and CDR2 SYDVKM. V dropped 5 bases and J dropped 1 base, with 13 bases sitting between them. The CDR3 loop spans 15 amino acids. The CDR3 DNA is TGTGCCAGCAGTCCGAGGGGTCTTGGCACAGATACGCAGTATTTT. Its protein is CASSPRGLGTDTQYF.

The chain carries TRBV18 and TRBJ2-2, with D unresolved. Germline CDR1 and CDR2: KGHSH and LQKENI. V lost 2 bases to trimming and J lost 0 bases, with 13 bases between them. CDR3 length equals 17 residues. The CDR3 DNA reads TGTGCCAGCTCACCAATTCCTCCATTTCCGAACACCGGGGAGCTGTTTTTT. Its protein product is CASSPIPPFPNTGELFF.

The CDR3 DNA follows: TGTGCCACCTCCTGGGGCAGGGTAGGGACTGAAGCTTTCTTT. It translates to CATSWGRVGTEAFF. The chain uses TRBV6-1 and TRBJ1-1, with TRBD1 as a possible D gene (5 bases). The CDR3 has 14 residues. Germline V gives CDR1 MNHNS, CDR2 SASEGT. Trimming stripped 10 bases from V and 5 bases from J, with 20 bases between.

The chain combines TRBV18 with TRBJ1-1, with a weak D call TRBD1 (5 bases). Trimming removed 5 bases from V and 1 base from J, with 8 bases in between. The germline CDR1 and CDR2 sequences are KGHSH and LQKENI. This CDR3 is 13 amino acids long. The DNA of the CDR3 is TGTGCCAGCTCAATGAGGGGGAACACTGAAGCTTTCTTT. The encoded protein is CASSMRGNTEAFF.

This clone was detected only a few times. This chain connects TRBV7-2 to TRBJ2-7; D ambiguous. V lost 6 bases and J lost 6, with 12 bases in between. This CDR3 has 12 amino acids. Germline CDR1 SGHTA, CDR2 FQGNSA. DNA for the CDR3: TGTGCCAGCAGTCGACCTCCCCTCGAGCAGTACGTC. Encoded protein: CASSRPPLEQYV.

This sequence joins TRBV19 and TRBJ1-2; D is unclear. V shed 9 bases and J shed 2 bases, with 13 bases lying between them. CDR3 length: 13 residues. Germline V lookup: CDR1 LNHDA, CDR2 SQIVND (reference sequence). Here the CDR3 reads CASLPGDNYGYTF. CDR3 nucleotide sequence: TGTGCCAGCCTCCCGGGAGACAACTATGGCTACACCTTC. Supplemented by reference TRBV19 and TRBJ1-2, the full variable domain reads DGGITQSPKYLFRKEGQNVTLSCEQNLNHDAMYWYRQDPGQGLRLIYYSQIVNDFQKGDIAEGYSVSREKKESFPLTVTSAQKNPTAFYLCASLPGDNYGYTFGSGTRLTVV.

The chain joins TRBV2 to TRBJ2-5, with D unresolved. Trimming cost V 7 bases and J 0 bases, with 9 bases left between them. CDR1 and CDR2 from the germline V gene are SNHLY and FYNNEI. CDR3 length: 13 amino acids. The CDR3 sequence: CASKVGYQETQYF. The CDR3 nucleotides read TGTGCCAGCAAGGTGGGGTACCAAGAGACCCAGTACTTC.

This clone showed up just a few times. The chain's CDR3 is CASSLTGLETQYF. The CDR3 DNA sequence: TGTGCCAGCAGCTTAACCGGGCTGGAGACCCAGTACTTC. The rearrangement joins TRBV11-3 to TRBJ2-5; D unclear. Germline V gene sequence: CDR1 SGHNT, CDR2 YENEEA. The CDR3 loop spans 13 amino acids. V was shortened by 2 bases and J by 5 bases, with 9 bases between the two germline ends.

Concerning this clone itself: The junction departs from the called germline gene at one end, perhaps through a read error. The chain uses TRBV28 and TRBJ2-1; 11 bases are shared with TRBD2. Germline-derived CDR1 and CDR2 are MDHEN and SYDVKM. CDR3 length: 12 residues. CDR3 protein: CASNLAGGPLFF. CDR3 DNA sequence: TGTGCCAGCAATTTAGCGGGGGGGCCTTTGTTCTTC.

The rearrangement uses TRBV5-6 and TRBJ2-3; the D gene is possibly TRBD2 (5 bases). The germline CDR1 and CDR2 sequences are SGHDT and YYEEEE. The CDR3 extends over 13 amino acids. V lost 4 bases, J lost 5 bases, and 11 bases lay in between. The CDR3 protein is CASSNARGDTQYF. The CDR3, as DNA: TGTGCCAGCAGCAACGCCCGGGGAGATACGCAGTATTTT.

J is TRBJ2-2 and V is TRBV6-1; 9 nucleotides agree with TRBD1. The CDR3 runs to 14 residues. V shed 7 bases, J shed 4 bases, and the junction held 4 bases outside the gene matches. Germline V CDR1 and CDR2: MNHNS, SASEGT. The CDR3 sequence: CASTTTGGTGELFF. The CDR3 DNA reads TGTGCCAGCACCACGACAGGGGGCACCGGGGAGCTGTTTTTT.

This CDR3 is CASSFDRTRNTIYF. The DNA for the CDR3 is TGTGCCAGCAGCTTTGACAGGACCCGAAACACCATATATTTT. The chain recombines TRBV7-2 with TRBJ1-3; tentative D call: TRBD1 (6 bases). This CDR3 spans 14 amino acids. The V end was cut by 3 bases, the J end by 5 bases, with 11 bases between. The germline V gene encodes CDR1 SGHTA and CDR2 FQGNSA.